Below are 12 T cell receptor beta chains sequenced from a single sample in a study of OX40 agonist ivuxolimab in advanced cancers. Assay used: immunoSEQ multiplex PCR; TCRdb lists only in-frame clones, some missing. This sample yields fewer than 75,000 clones, of which 88% are seen a single time; 0.67% belongs to the top ten. The sample here was CD4+ or CD8+ T cells sorted from blood, taken in a trial of the OX40 agonist ivuxolimab. Source of these receptors: an adult with an advanced solid tumor such as melanoma, head and neck, liver or kidney cancer.

The rearrangement uses TRBV5-4 and TRBJ2-1; weak D call: TRBD2 (5 bases). The CDR3 consists of 16 residues. The V gene's germline CDR1 is SGHNT and CDR2 YYREEE (reference sequence). V was clipped by 4 bases and J by 2 bases, with 16 bases between them. CDR3 sequence: CASSPRATKPYNEQFF. The CDR3 nucleotides are TGTGCCAGCAGCCCGAGGGCGACTAAACCCTACAATGAGCAGTTCTTC. Based on the CDR3 plus reference TRBV5-4 and TRBJ2-1, the full variable domain is ETGVTQSPTHLIKTRGQQVTLRCSSQSGHNTVSWYQQALGQGPQFIFQYYREEENGRGNFPPRFSGLQFPNYSSELNVNALELDDSALYLCASSPRATKPYNEQFFGPGTRLTVL.

CDR3 region: CASSLGTGYTDTQYF. The DNA for the CDR3 is TGCGCCAGCAGCTTGGGGACAGGGTACACAGATACGCAGTATTTT. The genes are TRBV5-1 and TRBJ2-3, with 8 nucleotides matching TRBD1. This CDR3 is built from 15 residues. V lost 0 bases, J lost 2 bases, and 2 bases stayed unmatched. Germline CDR1 is SGHRS and CDR2 is YFSETQ.

The J gene is TRBJ1-2, the V gene TRBV4-1; D might be TRBD1 (5 bases). The CDR3 length is 12 residues. Germline V gene data show CDR1 as MGHRA and CDR2 as YSYEKL. V lost 5 bases and J 10 bases, leaving 14 bases between the germline ends. Written as DNA, the CDR3 is TGCGCCAGCAGCGATCTGTGGGGGACCTACACCTTC. Amino acids: CASSDLWGTYTF.

The chain has TRBV6-5 and TRBJ1-3, with D uncertain. V was clipped by 2 bases and J by 4 bases, with 12 bases between them. The CDR3 covers 15 residues. Looked up from germline, CDR1 is MNHEY and CDR2 is SVGAGI. CDR3 loop: CASSYARTSGNTIYF. DNA for the CDR3: TGTGCCAGCAGTTACGCGCGAACTTCAGGAAACACCATATATTTT.

The chain combines TRBV7-6 with TRBJ2-1; D call uncertain. V gave up 5 bases and J gave up 9 bases, with 20 bases separating them. Germline V lookup: CDR1 SGHVS, CDR2 FNYEAQ. The CDR3 is 15 amino acids. CDR3 amino acids: CASSPLSRTSGEQFF. In DNA, the CDR3 is TGTGCCAGCAGCCCGCTGTCCCGAACTTCGGGTGAGCAGTTCTTC.

The rearrangement joins TRBV6-5 to TRBJ2-7; D assignment may be TRBD1 or TRBD2 (5 bases each). The CDR3 has 13 residues. Germline CDR1 and CDR2: MNHEY and SVGAGI. V was cut by 6 bases and J by 0 bases, with 9 bases left in between. As DNA, the CDR3 is TGTGCCAGCAGGATCGGGACCTCCTACGAGCAGTACTTC. The encoded protein is CASRIGTSYEQYF.

V gene TRBV29-1 combines with J gene TRBJ2-4, with D maybe TRBD2 (6 bases). V shed 6 bases and J shed 9 bases, with 15 bases lying between them. The length of the CDR3 is 12 residues. Germline V gene data show CDR1 as SQVTM and CDR2 as ANQGSEA. The CDR3 loop reads CSVHMTGSIQYF. The DNA for the CDR3 is TGCAGCGTCCATATGACCGGGAGCATTCAGTACTTC.

This rearrangement joins TRBV5-4 to TRBJ2-7; 12 bases line up with TRBD2. This CDR3 comprises 16 residues. V was clipped by 4 bases and J by 4 bases; unmatched bases: 9. The germline gives CDR1 SGHNT, CDR2 YYREEE (reference sequence). CDR3 DNA: TGTGCCAGCAGCACCCTTACTAGCGGGAGGCGGTACGAGCAGTACTTC. Translated, it gives CASSTLTSGRRYEQYF.

The chain recombines TRBV6-5 with TRBJ2-1; TRBD2 aligns across 11 bases. The CDR3 is 16 amino acids. V was pared by 4 bases and J by 7 bases, with 9 bases of the junction left unmatched. Germline V CDR1 and CDR2: MNHEY, SVGAGI. This CDR3 is CASSSTTSGSRNEQFF. Written as DNA, the CDR3 is TGTGCCAGCAGTTCTACCACTAGCGGGAGTCGAAATGAGCAGTTCTTC.

The chain joins TRBV4-1 to TRBJ2-3, with unresolved D. Between the trimmed V and J ends, which lost 0 bases and 5 bases, there was a span of 18 bases. This CDR3 spans 17 amino acids. The germline V gene encodes CDR1 MGHRA and CDR2 YSYEKL. CDR3 sequence (DNA): TGCGCCAGCAGCCAAGATAGGGCTTATGCAGGCGAAGATACGCAGTATTTT. It yields the protein CASSQDRAYAGEDTQYF.

The CDR3 loop is CASSFGTLSDTQYF. The CDR3 nucleotides are TGTGCCAGCAGCTTTGGGACGCTTTCAGATACGCAGTATTTT. The chain couples TRBV5-8 to TRBJ2-3; D is tentatively TRBD1 or TRBD2 (5 bases each). Germline V gene sequence: CDR1 SGHTS, CDR2 YDEGEE. The V gene lost 2 bases and the J gene lost 4 bases, with 11 bases spanning the gap. This CDR3 is 14 amino acids long.

V gene TRBV28 combines with J gene TRBJ2-7, with D possibly matching TRBD2 (6 bases). Trimming shortened V by 4 bases and J by 0 bases, and 13 bases separated the two germline ends. The CDR3 sequence is 15 residues long. Germline V lookup: CDR1 MDHEN, CDR2 SYDVKM. This CDR3 is CASSSPEGSSYEQYF. Here the CDR3 DNA reads TGTGCCAGCAGTTCCCCGGAGGGAAGCTCCTACGAGCAGTACTTC.